The next 17 T cell receptor beta chains were all read from a single sample in a study of T-cell memory formation after mild COVID-19. A single record per CDR3 protein comes from TCRdb applying MiXCR to the 5' RACE reads. This sample has under 350,000 distinct CDR3 sequences; under 20% occur once, and the top ten carry less than 30%. Sequenced material: PBMCs or a T cell subset sorted from them (not recorded which). These receptors were taken from a man younger than 35 who had mild COVID-19 (a few samples of this study predate the infection). Cell type and time point are not known.

This clonotype has a handful of counts. J is TRBJ2-3 and V is TRBV4-1; D remains ambiguous. The germline CDR1 and CDR2 sequences are MGHRA and YSYEKL. Trimming shortened V by 1 base and J by 1 base, and 6 bases separated the two germline ends. There are 14 residues in the CDR3. CDR3 in amino acids: CASSQAVRTDTQYF. The CDR3 nucleotides are TGCGCCAGCAGCCAAGCGGTGCGCACAGATACGCAGTATTTT.

J is TRBJ2-1 and V is TRBV20-1; 9 bases align to TRBD2. The CDR3 has 14 amino acids. Germline CDR1 is DFQATT and CDR2 is SNEGSKA (reference sequence). V gave up 6 bases and J gave up 7 bases; unmatched junction bases: 10. CDR3 nucleotides: TGCAGTGCGTATAGCGGGGGCGCGGGGAATGAGCAGTTCTTC. It specifies CSAYSGGAGNEQFF.

The CDR3 protein is CSAAGGQETQYF. CDR3 in DNA: TGCAGTGCAGCGGGGGGCCAAGAGACCCAGTACTTC. The genes are TRBV20-1 and TRBJ2-5; 9 nucleotides match TRBD2. Looked up from germline, CDR1 is DFQATT and CDR2 is SNEGSKA (reference sequence). V lost 6 bases to trimming and J lost 1 base; unmatched junction nucleotides: 0. The CDR3 has 12 residues.

The chain recombines TRBV12-3 or TRBV12-4 with TRBJ1-5, with TRBD1 identical over 12 bases. The CDR3 contains 17 residues. Unmatched junction bases numbered 9, after V lost 2 bases and J lost 7 bases. Here the CDR3 reads CASSLRLGQGAEQPQHF. CDR3 nucleotide sequence: TGTGCCAGCAGTTTAAGGCTGGGACAGGGGGCGGAACAGCCCCAGCATTTT.

The J gene is TRBJ1-1, the V gene TRBV4-3; 7 nucleotides match TRBD1. Per the germline V gene, CDR1 is LGHNA and CDR2 is YSLEER. Germline trimming cut 3 bases from V and 6 bases from J; bases unmatched to any gene: 4. The CDR3 consists of 13 residues. The CDR3 DNA reads as TGCGCCAGCAGCCAGGCTAGGGGGCCTGAAGCTTTCTTT. Translation gives CASSQARGPEAFF.

Comments on this clonotype: The junction shows a germline mismatch at one end, possibly a read error. The chain couples TRBV4-3 to TRBJ2-4; TRBD1 agrees at 7 bases. The CDR3 runs 15 residues. CDR1 LGHNA and CDR2 YSLEER come from the germline V gene. In DNA form, the CDR3 reads TGCGCCAGCAGCCAAGAATCGGACAGGCCCAACATTCATTACTTC. Protein: CASSQESDRPNIHYF.

The CDR3 DNA sequence: TGTGCCAGCGGCCCCGGGAGTGCAGGCACTGAAGCTTTCTTT. It translates to CASGPGSAGTEAFF. The chain uses TRBV7-8 and TRBJ1-1; D unresolved. From germline, CDR1 is SGHVS and CDR2 FQNEAQ. The CDR3 is made up of 14 amino acids. Trimming removed 8 bases from V and 4 bases from J, with 17 bases in between.

This chain links TRBV20-1 with TRBJ2-5; no clear D gene. Germline assignment: CDR1 DFQATT and CDR2 SNEGSKA (reference sequence). The CDR3 covers 12 residues. Trimming took off 2 bases at V and 5 bases at J, with 9 bases between the two ends. In nucleotides, the CDR3 is TGCAGTGCTAGATCTGTAGGGGAGACCCAGTACTTC. It encodes CSARSVGETQYF.

This chain connects TRBV5-6 to TRBJ1-4; D is unresolved. CDR1 and CDR2 (germline): SGHDT, YYEEEE. The ends were cut back, 1 base at V and 6 bases at J, with 7 bases in the middle. There are 13 residues in the CDR3. The CDR3 protein is CASSLRPDEKLFF. The CDR3, as DNA: TGTGCCAGCAGCTTGAGGCCGGATGAAAAACTGTTTTTT.

This clonotype has a handful of counts. V usage is TRBV10-3 and J usage is TRBJ1-5; D is possibly TRBD1 (5 bases). The V gene's germline CDR1 is ENHRY and CDR2 SYGVKD. Trimming removed 11 bases from V and 2 bases from J, with 16 bases in between. The CDR3 has 14 residues. The CDR3 region is CASNRDPGNQPQHF. Written as DNA, the CDR3 is TGTGCCTCAAACCGGGACCCTGGCAATCAGCCCCAGCATTTT.

The J gene is TRBJ2-3, the V gene TRBV5-8; possibly TRBD1 for D (5 bases). Germline-derived CDR1 and CDR2 are SGHTS and YDEGEE. The CDR3 sequence is 15 residues long. The V end lost 4 bases, the J end lost 1 base, and 13 bases lay between the germline ends. In DNA, the CDR3 is TGTGCCAGCAGCAATGGGGCAGGGCGCACAGATACGCAGTATTTT. Protein sequence: CASSNGAGRTDTQYF.

This clonotype was seen a few times. The chain is built from TRBV9 and TRBJ2-3; perhaps TRBD1 as D (7 bases). Germline CDR1 SGDLS, CDR2 YYNGEE. The CDR3 consists of 14 residues. The V and J ends lost 3 bases and 5 bases respectively, with 13 bases between them. The CDR3 loop is CASSAGQEGDTQYF. Here the CDR3 DNA reads TGTGCCAGCAGCGCCGGACAGGAGGGAGATACGCAGTATTTT.

The chain combines TRBV7-9 with TRBJ1-3, with D possibly matching TRBD1 (5 bases). This CDR3 contains 15 residues. The V gene lost 5 bases and the J gene lost 2 bases, with 13 bases spanning the gap. CDR1 is SEHNR, CDR2 FQNEAQ, per germline (reference sequence). In DNA, the CDR3 is TGTGCCAGCAGCCCGATCGGGGGAGCTGGAAACACCATATATTTT. Protein sequence: CASSPIGGAGNTIYF.

This clonotype was counted between two and nine times. This chain joins TRBV5-1 and TRBJ1-4; TRBD1 agrees at 9 bases. This CDR3 has 14 residues. CDR1 SGHRS and CDR2 YFSETQ come from the germline V gene. With 3 bases clipped from V and 6 bases from J, the junction kept 3 bases outside the gene matches. As DNA, the CDR3 is TGCGCCAGCAGCTCGGGACAGGGTTATGAAAAACTGTTTTTT. The encoded protein is CASSSGQGYEKLFF.

The chain joins TRBV12-3 or TRBV12-4 to TRBJ2-5, with TRBD2 identical over 13 bases. The V and J ends lost 6 bases and 2 bases, in that order; junction bases with no gene match: 6. The CDR3 has 16 residues. CDR3 residues: CASSLTSGGAQETQYF. CDR3 in DNA: TGTGCCAGCAGCCTTACTAGCGGGGGGGCTCAAGAGACCCAGTACTTC.

In its sample, this clonotype was seen many times. The chain is built from TRBV10-2 and TRBJ2-3, with no clear D. The CDR3 extends over 12 amino acids. Trimming left V 5 bases short and J 4 bases short, with 7 bases between. Germline V gene lookup returns CDR1 WSHSY and CDR2 SAAADI. CDR3 nucleotide sequence: TGCGCCAGCAGTAGGACCCCAGATACGCAGTATTTT. It specifies CASSRTPDTQYF.

This clonotype was seen more than once but under ten times. This sequence joins TRBV14 and TRBJ2-7; TRBD1 matches 7 bases. CDR1 and CDR2 (germline): SGHDN, FVKESK. CDR3 length: 16 residues. The trim removed 0 bases at V and 6 bases at J, leaving 11 bases unmatched. CDR3 nucleotide sequence: TGTGCCAGCAGCCAAGATCGTGGGTTAGGGGGCGGCGAGCAGTACTTC. Its translation: CASSQDRGLGGGEQYF.